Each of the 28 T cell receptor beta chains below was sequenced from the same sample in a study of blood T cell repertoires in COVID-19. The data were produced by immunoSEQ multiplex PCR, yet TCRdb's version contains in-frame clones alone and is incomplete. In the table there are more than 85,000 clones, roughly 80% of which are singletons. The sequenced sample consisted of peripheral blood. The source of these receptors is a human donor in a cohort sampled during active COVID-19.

Written as DNA, the CDR3 is TGTGCCAGAAGCTTGCCCCAGTATAGCAATCAGCCCCAGCATTTT. This sequence encodes CARSLPQYSNQPQHF. This chain joins TRBV5-3 and TRBJ1-5; D call uncertain. TRBV5-3 is an ORF; its function is uncertain. The CDR3 length is 15 residues. Trimming took off 1 base at V and 0 bases at J, with 8 bases between the two ends.

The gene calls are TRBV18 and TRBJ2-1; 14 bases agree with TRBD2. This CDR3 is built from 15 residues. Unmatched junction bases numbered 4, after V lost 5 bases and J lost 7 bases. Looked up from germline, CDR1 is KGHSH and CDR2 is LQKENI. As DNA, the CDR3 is TGTGCCAGCTCAGGGGGACTAGCGGGGGCAAATGAGCAGTTCTTC. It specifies CASSGGLAGANEQFF.

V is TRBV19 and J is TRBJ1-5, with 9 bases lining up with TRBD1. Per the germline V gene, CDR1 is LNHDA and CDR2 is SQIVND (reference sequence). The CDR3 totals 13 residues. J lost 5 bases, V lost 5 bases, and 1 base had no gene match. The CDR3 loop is CASSGDRDQPQHF. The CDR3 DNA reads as TGTGCCAGTAGTGGGGACAGGGATCAGCCCCAGCATTTT.

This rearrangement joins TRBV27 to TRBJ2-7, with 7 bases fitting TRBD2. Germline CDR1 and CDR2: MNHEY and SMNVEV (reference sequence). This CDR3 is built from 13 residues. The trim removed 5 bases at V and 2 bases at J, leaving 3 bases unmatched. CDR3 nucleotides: TGTGCCAGCAGTCCAACTAGCGCCTACGAGCAGTACTTC. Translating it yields CASSPTSAYEQYF.

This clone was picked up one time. The CDR3 protein is CASSGGHSGANVLTF. DNA for the CDR3: TGCGCCAGCAGCGGGGGACATTCCGGGGCCAACGTCCTGACTTTC. The V and J genes are TRBV5-1 and TRBJ2-6; a possible D gene is TRBD1 (6 bases). The V end was cut by 4 bases, the J end by 4 bases, with 12 bases between. Looked up from germline, CDR1 is SGHRS and CDR2 is YFSETQ. This CDR3 is built from 15 residues.

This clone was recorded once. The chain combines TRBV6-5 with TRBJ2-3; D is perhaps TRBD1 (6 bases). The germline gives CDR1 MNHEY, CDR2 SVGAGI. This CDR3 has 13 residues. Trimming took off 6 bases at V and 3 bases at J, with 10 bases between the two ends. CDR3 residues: CASRPTGTDTQYF. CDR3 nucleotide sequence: TGTGCCAGCAGACCCACAGGGACAGATACGCAGTATTTT.

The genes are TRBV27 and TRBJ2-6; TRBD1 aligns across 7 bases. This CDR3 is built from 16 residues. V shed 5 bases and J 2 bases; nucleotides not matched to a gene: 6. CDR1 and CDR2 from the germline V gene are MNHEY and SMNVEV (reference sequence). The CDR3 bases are TGTGCCAGCAGTCCCCAAACAGGGGCTGGGGCCAACGTCCTGACTTTC. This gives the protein CASSPQTGAGANVLTF.

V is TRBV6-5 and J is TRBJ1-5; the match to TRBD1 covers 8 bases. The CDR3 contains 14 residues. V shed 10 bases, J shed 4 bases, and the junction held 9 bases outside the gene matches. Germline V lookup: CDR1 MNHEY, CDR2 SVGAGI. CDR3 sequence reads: CATTLDRGNQPQHF. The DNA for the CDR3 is TGTGCCACCACCCTTGACAGGGGTAATCAGCCCCAGCATTTT.

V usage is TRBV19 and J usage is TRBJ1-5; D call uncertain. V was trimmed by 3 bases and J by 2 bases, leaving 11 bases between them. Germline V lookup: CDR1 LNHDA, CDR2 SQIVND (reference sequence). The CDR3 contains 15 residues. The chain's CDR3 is CASSIPQVGNQPQHF. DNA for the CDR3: TGTGCCAGTAGTATTCCGCAGGTAGGCAATCAGCCCCAGCATTTT.

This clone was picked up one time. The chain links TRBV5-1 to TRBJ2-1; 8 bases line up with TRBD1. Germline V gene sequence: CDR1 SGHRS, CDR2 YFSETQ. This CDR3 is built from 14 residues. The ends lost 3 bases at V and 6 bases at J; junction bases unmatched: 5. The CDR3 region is CASSYGTGVNEQFF. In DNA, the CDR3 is TGCGCCAGCAGCTACGGGACAGGCGTCAATGAGCAGTTCTTC.

The DNA of the CDR3 is TGCGCCAGCAGCTTAAGGCAGGGGGAAGAGACCCAGTACTTC. Protein product: CASSLRQGEETQYF. The rearrangement joins TRBV5-1 to TRBJ2-5, with 7 bases aligning to TRBD1. V lost 2 bases to trimming and J lost 3 bases; unmatched junction nucleotides: 4. This CDR3 is 14 amino acids long. CDR1 is SGHRS, CDR2 YFSETQ, per germline.

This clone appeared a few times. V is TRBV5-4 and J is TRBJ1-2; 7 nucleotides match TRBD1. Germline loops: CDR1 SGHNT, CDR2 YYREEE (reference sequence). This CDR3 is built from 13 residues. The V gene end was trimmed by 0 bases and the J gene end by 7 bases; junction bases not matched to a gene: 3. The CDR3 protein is CASSLEGAGGYTF. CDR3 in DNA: TGTGCCAGCAGCTTGGAGGGGGCGGGTGGCTACACCTTC.

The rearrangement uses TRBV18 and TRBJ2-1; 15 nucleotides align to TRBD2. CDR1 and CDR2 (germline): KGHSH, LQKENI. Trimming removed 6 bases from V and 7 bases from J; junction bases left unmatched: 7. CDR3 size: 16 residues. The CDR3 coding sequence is TGTGCCAGCTCCCCCGCGGGACTAGCGGGGGGTAATGAGCAGTTCTTC. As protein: CASSPAGLAGGNEQFF.

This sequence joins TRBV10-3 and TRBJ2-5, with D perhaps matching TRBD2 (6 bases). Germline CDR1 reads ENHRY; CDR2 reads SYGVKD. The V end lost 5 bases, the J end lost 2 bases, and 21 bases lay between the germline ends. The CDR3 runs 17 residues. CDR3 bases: TGTGCCATCAGTCCCACGGGGGTCGGGGAGATTCAAGAGACCCAGTACTTC. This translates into CAISPTGVGEIQETQYF.

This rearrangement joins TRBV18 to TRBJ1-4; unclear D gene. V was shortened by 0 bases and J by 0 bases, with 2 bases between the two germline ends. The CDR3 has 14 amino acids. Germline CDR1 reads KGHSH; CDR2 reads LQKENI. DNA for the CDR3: TGTGCCAGCTCACCACCCGCAACTAATGAAAAACTGTTTTTT. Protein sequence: CASSPPATNEKLFF.

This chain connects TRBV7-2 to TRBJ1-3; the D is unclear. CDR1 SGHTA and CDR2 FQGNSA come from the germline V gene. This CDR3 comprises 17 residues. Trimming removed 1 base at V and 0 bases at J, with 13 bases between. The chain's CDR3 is CASSLVPQTSSGNTIYF. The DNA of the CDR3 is TGTGCCAGCAGCTTAGTTCCACAGACCTCCTCTGGAAACACCATATATTTT.

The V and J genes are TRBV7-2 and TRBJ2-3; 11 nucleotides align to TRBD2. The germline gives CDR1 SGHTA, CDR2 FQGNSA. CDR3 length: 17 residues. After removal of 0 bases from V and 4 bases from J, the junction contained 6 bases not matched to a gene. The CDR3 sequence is CASSLAFTSGGSDTQYF. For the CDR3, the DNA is TGTGCCAGCAGCTTAGCTTTTACTAGCGGGGGTTCAGATACGCAGTATTTT.

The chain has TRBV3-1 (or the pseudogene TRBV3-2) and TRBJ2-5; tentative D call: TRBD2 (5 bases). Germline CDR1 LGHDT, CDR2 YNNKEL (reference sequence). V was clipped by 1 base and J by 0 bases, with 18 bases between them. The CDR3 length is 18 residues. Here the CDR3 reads CASSQVIPRGHHQETQYF. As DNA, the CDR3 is TGTGCCAGCAGCCAAGTCATCCCACGGGGTCACCACCAAGAGACCCAGTACTTC.

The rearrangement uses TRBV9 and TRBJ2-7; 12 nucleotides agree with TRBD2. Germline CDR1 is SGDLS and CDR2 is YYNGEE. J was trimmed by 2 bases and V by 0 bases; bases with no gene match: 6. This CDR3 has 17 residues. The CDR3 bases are TGTGCCAGCAGCGTAGGAGGACTAGCGGGGATTGCCTACGAGCAGTACTTC. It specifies CASSVGGLAGIAYEQYF.

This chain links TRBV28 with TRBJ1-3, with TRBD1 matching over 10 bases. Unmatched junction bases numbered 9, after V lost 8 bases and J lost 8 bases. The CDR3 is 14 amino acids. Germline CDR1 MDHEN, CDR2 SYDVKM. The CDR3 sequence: CASHGQGGRYTIYF. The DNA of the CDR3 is TGTGCCAGCCACGGACAGGGGGGAAGATACACCATATATTTT.

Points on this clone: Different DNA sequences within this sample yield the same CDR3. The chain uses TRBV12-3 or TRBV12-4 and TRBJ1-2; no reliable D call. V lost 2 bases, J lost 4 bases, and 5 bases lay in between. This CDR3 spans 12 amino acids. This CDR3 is CASSLSSYGYTF. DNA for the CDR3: TGTGCCAGCAGTTTATCCAGCTATGGCTACACCTTC.

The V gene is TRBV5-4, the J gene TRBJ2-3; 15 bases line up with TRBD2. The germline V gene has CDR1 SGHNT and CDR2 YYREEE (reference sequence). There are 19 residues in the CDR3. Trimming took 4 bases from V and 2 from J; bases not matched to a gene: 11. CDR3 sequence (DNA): TGTGCCAGCAGCAAAGGTTCGGGACTAGCGGGGGGAAACACAGATACGCAGTATTTT. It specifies CASSKGSGLAGGNTDTQYF.

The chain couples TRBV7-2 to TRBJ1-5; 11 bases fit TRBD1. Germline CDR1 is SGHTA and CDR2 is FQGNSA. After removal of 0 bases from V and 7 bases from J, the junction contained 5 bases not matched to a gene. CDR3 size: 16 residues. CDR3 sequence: CASSLAGQGVGQPQHF. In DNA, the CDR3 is TGTGCCAGCAGCTTAGCGGGACAGGGGGTTGGGCAGCCCCAGCATTTT.

The CDR3 DNA follows: TGTGCCAGTAGGCCATCGGGACAGATGAACACTGAAGCTTTCTTT. It specifies CASRPSGQMNTEAFF. The rearrangement uses TRBV19 and TRBJ1-1; 7 nucleotides match TRBD1. Per germline, CDR1 LNHDA and CDR2 SQIVND (reference sequence). The CDR3 is 15 amino acids. The V and J ends lost 6 bases and 0 bases, in that order; junction bases with no gene match: 7.

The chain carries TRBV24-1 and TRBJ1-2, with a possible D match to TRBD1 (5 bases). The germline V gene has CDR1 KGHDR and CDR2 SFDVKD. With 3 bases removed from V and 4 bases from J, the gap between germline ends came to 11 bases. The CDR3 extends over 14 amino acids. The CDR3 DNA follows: TGTGCCACCAGTGATCAGGACAACGGCTATGGCTACACCTTC. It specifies CATSDQDNGYGYTF.

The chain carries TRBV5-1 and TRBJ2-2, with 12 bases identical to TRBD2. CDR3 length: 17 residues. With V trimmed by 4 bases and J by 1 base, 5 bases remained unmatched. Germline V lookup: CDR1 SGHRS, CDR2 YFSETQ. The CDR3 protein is CASSRLLAGGNTGELFF. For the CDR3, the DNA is TGCGCCAGCAGCCGGCTACTAGCGGGGGGGAACACCGGGGAGCTGTTTTTT.

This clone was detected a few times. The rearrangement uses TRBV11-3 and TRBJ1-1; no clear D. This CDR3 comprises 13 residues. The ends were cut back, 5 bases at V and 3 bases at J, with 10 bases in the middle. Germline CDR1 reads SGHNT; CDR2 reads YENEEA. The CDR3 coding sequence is TGTGCCAGCAGCCGCGGGCGGCACACTGAAGCTTTCTTT. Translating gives CASSRGRHTEAFF.

The CDR3 DNA sequence: TGTGCCAGCAGCTCACAGGGAGAATTTGGCAATCAGCCCCAGCATTTT. Translated: CASSSQGEFGNQPQHF. This chain joins TRBV5-4 and TRBJ1-5; weak D call: TRBD1 (6 bases). V lost 3 bases and J lost 2, with 15 bases in between. Germline V gene lookup returns CDR1 SGHNT and CDR2 YYREEE (reference sequence). There are 16 residues in the CDR3.